A single sample is the source of the 9 T cell receptor beta chains below, sequenced in a study of regulatory T cells. For these receptors, no antigen is known. Primers: 52 TRBV forward and 13 TRBJ reverse. The repertoire was sequenced with immunoSEQ multiplex PCR; TCRdb's copy has only in-frame clones and lacks some. The sample carries tens of thousands of clones, 93% recorded once. Study-wide results and caveats: Hydrophobic residues at CDR3 positions 6 and 7 were enriched in conventional CD4+ T cells of CD3G-deficient patients.

The specimen was conventional CD4+ T cells sorted from blood. These receptors came from a child younger than 10 with CD3G deficiency.

The chain combines TRBV28 with TRBJ1-2; tentatively, D is TRBD1 (5 bases). This CDR3 is 12 amino acids long. V lost 5 bases and J lost 7, with 11 bases in between. Germline-derived CDR1 and CDR2 are MDHEN and SYDVKM. The CDR3 bases are TGTGCCAGCAGTCCCCCCGGGGGTGGCTACACCTTC. This codes for CASSPPGGGYTF.

This clone was observed a single time. This rearrangement joins TRBV28 to TRBJ1-2, with 8 bases aligning to TRBD1. The CDR3 is 14 amino acids. V shed 10 bases, J shed 2 bases, and the junction held 9 bases outside the gene matches. The V gene's germline CDR1 is MDHEN and CDR2 SYDVKM. The CDR3 bases are TGTGCCATCGGACAGGGAGGTGCAAACTATGGCTACACCTTC. Translating it yields CAIGQGGANYGYTF.

The chain uses TRBV5-1 and TRBJ2-3; 10 nucleotides align to TRBD1. Trimming at V came to 0 bases and at J to 6 bases, leaving 10 bases not matched to a gene. CDR1 and CDR2 from the germline V gene are SGHRS and YFSETQ. The CDR3 has 17 residues. The CDR3 sequence: CASSLVGGQGMKDTQYF. Written as DNA, the CDR3 is TGCGCCAGCAGCTTGGTAGGGGGACAGGGGATGAAGGATACGCAGTATTTT.

This sequence joins TRBV28 and TRBJ2-1; 8 nucleotides line up with TRBD2. The CDR3 is 13 residues long. Germline V CDR1 and CDR2: MDHEN, SYDVKM. The V and J ends lost 7 bases and 9 bases, in that order; junction bases with no gene match: 8. CDR3 region: CASKDGRAAEQFF. The CDR3 DNA is TGTGCCAGCAAAGACGGGAGGGCCGCTGAGCAGTTCTTC.

V is TRBV5-1 and J is TRBJ2-5; maybe TRBD2 (6 bases). This CDR3 comprises 15 residues. Trimming shortened V by 0 bases and J by 4 bases, and 13 bases separated the two germline ends. Germline V gene sequence: CDR1 SGHRS, CDR2 YFSETQ. CDR3 protein: CASSLALGAGETQYF. The CDR3 region has the DNA TGCGCCAGCAGCTTGGCGCTAGGAGCGGGAGAGACCCAGTACTTC. The entire variable domain, with the rest obtained from reference TRBV5-1 and TRBJ2-5, is as follows: KAGVTQTPRYLIKTRGQQVTLSCSPISGHRSVSWYQQTPGQGLQFLFEYFSETQRNKGNFPGRFSGRQFSNSRSEMNVSTLELGDSALYLCASSLALGAGETQYFGPGTRLLVL.

The V gene is TRBV5-1, the J gene TRBJ2-4; tentatively, D is TRBD2 (5 bases). The CDR3 is made up of 12 amino acids. The germline V gene encodes CDR1 SGHRS and CDR2 YFSETQ. Trimming cost V 7 bases and J 9 bases, with 14 bases left between them. This CDR3 is CASAGDVGIQYF. In DNA form, the CDR3 reads TGCGCCAGCGCCGGGGATGTAGGCATTCAGTACTTC.

This clone was found a few times. The CDR3: CASSSGSGLYGYTF. The CDR3 nucleotides are TGTGCCAGCAGTTCCGGTTCGGGCCTATATGGCTACACCTTC. The chain joins TRBV28 to TRBJ1-2; no clear D. The CDR3 runs 14 residues. The germline CDR1 and CDR2 sequences are MDHEN and SYDVKM. The V end was cut by 4 bases, the J end by 5 bases, with 14 bases between.

V gene TRBV30 combines with J gene TRBJ2-3, with a possible D match to TRBD2 (5 bases). Germline V CDR1 and CDR2: GTSNPN, SVGIG (reference sequence). V was cut by 7 bases and J by 6 bases, with 11 bases left in between. The CDR3 length is 11 residues. In DNA, the CDR3 is TGTGCCTCCCAAACGGGGGATACGCAGTATTTT. Its protein is CASQTGDTQYF. Full variable domain (missing parts from reference TRBV30 and TRBJ2-3): SQTIHQWPATLVQPVGSPLSLECTVEGTSNPNLYWYRQAAGRGLQLLFYSVGIGQISSEVPQNLSASRPQDRQFILSSKKLLLSDSGFYLCASQTGDTQYFGPGTRLTVL.

The chain uses TRBV19 and TRBJ2-2; 8 bases match TRBD2. Germline CDR1 and CDR2: LNHDA and SQIVND (reference sequence). J gave up 1 base and V 5 bases, and 6 bases lay outside the gene matches. CDR3 length: 16 amino acids. The CDR3 region has the DNA TGTGCCAGTAGTCACCGTACTAGCGGGAACACCGGGGAGCTGTTTTTT. Amino acid sequence: CASSHRTSGNTGELFF.